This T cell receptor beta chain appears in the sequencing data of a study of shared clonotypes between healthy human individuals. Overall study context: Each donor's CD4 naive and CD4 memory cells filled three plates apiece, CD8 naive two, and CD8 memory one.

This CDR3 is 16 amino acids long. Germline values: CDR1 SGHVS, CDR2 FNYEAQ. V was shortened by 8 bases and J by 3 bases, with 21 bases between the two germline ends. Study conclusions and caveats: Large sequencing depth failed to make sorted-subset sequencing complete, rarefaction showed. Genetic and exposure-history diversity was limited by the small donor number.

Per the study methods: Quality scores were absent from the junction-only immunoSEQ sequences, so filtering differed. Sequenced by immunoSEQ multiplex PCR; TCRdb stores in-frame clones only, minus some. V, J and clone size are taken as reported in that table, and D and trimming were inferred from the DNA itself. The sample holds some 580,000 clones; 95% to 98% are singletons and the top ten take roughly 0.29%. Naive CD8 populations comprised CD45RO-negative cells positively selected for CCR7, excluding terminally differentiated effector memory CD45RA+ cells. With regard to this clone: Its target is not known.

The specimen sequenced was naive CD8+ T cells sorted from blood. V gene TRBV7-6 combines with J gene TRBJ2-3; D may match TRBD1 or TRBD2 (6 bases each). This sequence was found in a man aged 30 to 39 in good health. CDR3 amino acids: CASYGGEGGWTDTQYF. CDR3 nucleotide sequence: TGTGCCAGCTATGGGGGAGAGGGGGGCTGGACAGATACGCAGTATTTT.